The clone carrying this T cell receptor beta chain was observed once. The entry originates in a study of technical replicates of blood from several donors. Trimming removed 5 bases at V and 5 bases at J, with 21 bases between. Germline V lookup: CDR1 SNHLY, CDR2 FYNNEI. This CDR3 has 16 amino acids. The method was immunoSEQ multiplex PCR; TCRdb's version includes in-frame clones alone and lacks a portion of them. Of some 78,000 clones in the sample, approximately 95% were seen once. This chain links TRBV2 with TRBJ1-1, with D possibly being TRBD1 (5 bases). Sequencing was performed on T cells isolated from PBMCs. This receptor was identified in a human donor in good health. The CDR3 DNA reads TGTGCCAGCAGTTCTTCAGTCGAGGCAGGGAGGACTGAAGCTTTCTTT. Protein sequence: CASSSSVEAGRTEAFF.